This TCR beta chain was retrieved from a study of siplizumab effects on memory and regulatory T cells. In the case of this clone: Its antigen remains unknown.

The study's findings and limits: The naive T cell population seemed more diverse than memory cells and seemed a major contributor to the alloresponse.

It was 85,000 to 100,000 TCR templates that were assayed per sample. Measured with immunoSEQ multiplex PCR; TCRdb has only the in-frame clones, and not every one. This sample has about 100,000 clones, with roughly nine tenths found just once. Sequenced material: Tregs sorted from blood. The clonotype comes from a human donor in good health.

CDR3 nucleotide sequence: TGTGCCAGCAGCCTCGGGAGCGCAGATACGCAGTATTTT. Amino acid sequence: CASSLGSADTQYF. The genes are TRBV5-4 and TRBJ2-3; weak D call: TRBD2 (6 bases). The CDR3 sequence is 13 residues long. The V end lost 4 bases, the J end lost 4 bases, and 10 bases lay between the germline ends. Germline V gene sequence: CDR1 SGHNT, CDR2 YYREEE (reference sequence).